The clone carrying this T cell receptor beta chain has ten or more counts. Time point noted: newly diagnosed GD, antithyroid drugs for less than 3 months. Construction of the TCR library relied on RNA isolated from PBMCs. Graves' disease diagnosis relied on American Thyroid Association guidelines. This sample was taken from a study of regulatory T cells in long-lasting Graves disease. Library construction for TCR beta used iRepertoire HTBI primers and Arm-PCR of CDR3 regions. One entry per CDR3 protein, called by TCRdb with MiXCR from the multiplex PCR reads. The sample comprises about 470,000 distinct CDR3 sequences, 15% of which are singletons, and roughly a sixth rests with the top ten. V lost 2 bases, J lost 4 bases, and 3 bases stayed unmatched. The CDR3 covers 14 residues. Germline V gives CDR1 DFQATT, CDR2 SNEGSKA (reference sequence). These data were also filed under a second study, of T cells in Graves' hyperthyroidism and ophthalmopathy. From that report: Together with thyroid ultrasound, orbital computed tomography, serum thyroxine and TRAb, clinical symptoms were used for diagnoses. Clonotypes that were expanded in thyroid above 0.001 mostly appeared in blood too.

This TCR came from a woman aged 25-40 years with Graves disease. Sequencing used peripheral blood mononuclear cells (PBMCs), obtained at new diagnosis, from a patient treated with antithyroid drugs. The chain carries TRBV20-1 and TRBJ2-1; 9 positions agree with TRBD2. Written as DNA, the CDR3 is TGCAGTGCTAGACTAGCGGGATTATACAATGAGCAGTTCTTC. Amino acids: CSARLAGLYNEQFF.